The T cell receptor (beta chain) under discussion was sequenced for a study of cytomegalovirus exposure and HLA in healthy donors. The study's findings and limits: Presence/absence analyses rested on an assumption that sequencing depth was roughly uniform across donors. The HLA-A and HLA-B alleles of most subjects were reportedly predicted accurately from TCR beta sequences. The study put 150 or so TCR beta chains on its list as cytomegalovirus-associated. In a later analysis, a missense DCLRE1C variant was linked to TCR beta V- and J-gene trimming.

Details on this clone: No antigen is known for it.

The V gene's germline CDR1 is MGHRA and CDR2 YSYEKL. V lost 1 base, J lost 0 bases, and 7 bases lay in between. CDR3 size: 15 residues. The PCR was carried out with 60 Vbeta primers and 13 Jbeta primers. The method was immunoSEQ multiplex PCR; TCRdb's version includes in-frame clones alone and lacks a portion of them. Here the sample table reports around 51,000 clones. The TCR was taken from a middle-aged woman in good health and CMV-seronegative. The specimen was PBMCs. The V call is TRBV4-1, the J call TRBJ1-5; possible D gene TRBD1, 5 bases. As DNA, the CDR3 is TGCGCCAGCAGCCAAGTTCAGGGTAGCAATCAGCCCCAGCATTTT. Amino acids: CASSQVQGSNQPQHF.